One T cell receptor (beta chain) is described in this entry. The target antigen is unknown. The data were obtained in a study of T cells after yellow fever vaccination. Overall study: Researchers used SMART-Seq v4 Ultra Low Input to prepare fractions that had low cell numbers.

TCR cDNA was made by 5'RACE template switching, adding a universal primer site and UMIs. Each CDR3 protein gets one entry after TCRdb re-called the 5' RACE reads with MiXCR. The top ten clones hold roughly a sixth of a sample with fewer than 450,000 distinct CDR3 sequences, roughly 11% of them seen once. CDR3 length: 15 amino acids. Trimming removed 2 bases at V and 7 bases at J, with 14 bases between. Germline V gene data show CDR1 as MNHEY and CDR2 as SVGAGI. Broader study findings: Contamination of FACS-sorted repertoires by abundant clonotypes from the bulk population could occur.

This chain connects TRBV6-5 to TRBJ2-2; tentatively, D is TRBD1 (5 bases). The sequencing used PBMCs, collected on the day of the first yellow fever vaccination. This sequence was found in a man younger than 35 who received the YFV17D yellow fever vaccine. CDR3 in DNA: TGTGCCAGCAGTTACCACAGGCTTGATAGCGGGGAGCTGTTTTTT. Translation gives CASSYHRLDSGELFF.